This TCR beta chain is from a study of patients and donors after allogeneic stem cell transplantation. The germline V gene encodes CDR1 SGHVS and CDR2 FQNEAQ. The CDR3 extends over 17 amino acids. Between the trimmed V and J ends, which lost 2 bases and 8 bases, there was a span of 24 bases. One entry per CDR3 protein results from TCRdb running MiXCR on the RT-PCR reads. The table has 800,000 to 1,000,000 distinct CDR3 sequences, around 17% seen once. The V and J genes are TRBV7-8 and TRBJ1-2; perhaps TRBD1 as D (5 bases). The origin of this receptor is a human donor who was either an allogeneic HSCT recipient or a stem cell or donor lymphocyte infusion donor (not recorded which). It is not recorded whose cells these are; they may come from a transplant donor. Sample: blood, either unsorted or a sorted T cell fraction (not recorded which). Here the CDR3 DNA reads TGTGCCAGCAGCTTAACCAGGGTCTCAAGTCGGGCCCCAGGCTACACCTTC. It is translated as CASSLTRVSSRAPGYTF.